A single sample gave rise to the 16 T cell receptor beta chains below, sequenced in a study of Ad26.COV2.S vaccination and SARS-CoV-2 variants. Sample treatment: 19 received Ad26.COV2.S at low or high dose, single or two shots; roughly five received placebo; per-sample allocation not given. Collection of samples fell on day 63 after the first vaccine or placebo injection. Here immunoSEQ multiplex PCR was the method, and the copy in TCRdb shows in-frame clones only, minus some. In the table there are around 380,000 clones, about nine tenths of which are singletons. The sequences come from peripheral blood, collected in a trial of Ad26.COV2.S vaccine versus placebo. Receptors were obtained from a person aged 18-60 years who received the Ad26.COV2.S COVID-19 vaccine or a placebo.

The chain recombines TRBV29-1 with TRBJ2-3; maybe TRBD1 (6 bases). This CDR3 has 14 residues. Germline assignment: CDR1 SQVTM and CDR2 ANQGSEA. V lost 5 bases to trimming and J lost 3 bases, with 15 bases between them. CDR3 nucleotides: TGCAGCGTTTATCAGGGGAAGAGGACAGATACGCAGTATTTT. Amino acid sequence: CSVYQGKRTDTQYF.

V and J are TRBV15 and TRBJ1-2; D uncertain. This CDR3 comprises 14 residues. The V end lost 0 bases, the J end lost 4 bases, and 9 bases lay between the germline ends. CDR1 is LNHNV, CDR2 YYDKDF, per germline (reference sequence). The CDR3 loop reads CATSRDPEGYGYTF. DNA of the CDR3: TGTGCCACCAGCAGAGATCCCGAGGGCTATGGCTACACCTTC.

In this sample, this clone turned up a few times. The chain has TRBV6-2 or TRBV6-3 and TRBJ1-5; 7 nucleotides align to TRBD1. The length of the CDR3 is 16 residues. Germline CDR1 reads MNHEY; CDR2 reads SVGEGT. With 4 bases clipped from V and 1 base from J, the junction kept 7 bases outside the gene matches. The CDR3 protein is CASSFSGGKSNQPQHF. CDR3 DNA: TGTGCCAGCAGTTTCTCAGGGGGTAAGAGCAATCAGCCCCAGCATTTT.

The chain recombines TRBV10-3 with TRBJ2-3; D not resolved. Per germline, CDR1 ENHRY and CDR2 SYGVKD. V gave up 10 bases and J gave up 2 bases, with 16 bases separating them. CDR3 length equals 14 residues. The CDR3 DNA is TGTGCCACCAACCCCGACACAAACACAGATACGCAGTATTTT. As protein: CATNPDTNTDTQYF.

As concerns this clone: A much larger clone is a single base away; this may be a read error. V is TRBV7-9 and J is TRBJ2-7, with 8 bases matching TRBD1. The V and J ends lost 5 bases and 2 bases, in that order; junction bases with no gene match: 5. This CDR3 is built from 14 residues. Per germline, CDR1 SEHNR and CDR2 FQNEAQ (reference sequence). As DNA, the CDR3 is TGTGCCAGCAGCATAGGACAGGGAACCTACGAGCAGTACTTC. Translated, it gives CASSIGQGTYEQYF.

This rearrangement joins TRBV5-8 to TRBJ2-3; D is tentatively TRBD1 or TRBD2 (5 bases each). Germline CDR1 is SGHTS and CDR2 is YDEGEE. V was shortened by 5 bases and J by 0 bases, with 13 bases between the two germline ends. The CDR3 runs to 15 residues. In DNA form, the CDR3 reads TGTGCCAGCAGTCGGGACGCCGCTAGCACAGATACGCAGTATTTT. As protein: CASSRDAASTDTQYF.

The genes are TRBV2 and TRBJ2-1, with D possibly matching TRBD1 (6 bases). The CDR3 sequence is 16 residues long. Germline lookup yields CDR1 SNHLY and CDR2 FYNNEI. The V gene lost 5 bases and the J gene lost 0 bases, with 14 bases spanning the gap. CDR3 DNA: TGTGCCAGCAGTTTAGGCAGACAGGCCTCCTACAATGAGCAGTTCTTC. It specifies CASSLGRQASYNEQFF.

The gene calls are TRBV2 and TRBJ1-1; perhaps TRBD1 as D (5 bases). V dropped 7 bases and J dropped 1 base, with 16 bases sitting between them. The germline V gene encodes CDR1 SNHLY and CDR2 FYNNEI. The CDR3 is made up of 15 amino acids. As DNA, the CDR3 is TGTGCCAGCAACCGATGGGGACGCCAGAACACTGAAGCTTTCTTT. It encodes CASNRWGRQNTEAFF.

This clone was detected only once. The chain joins TRBV15 to TRBJ1-2; D gene ambiguous. Deletions cut 0 bases from V and 1 base from J, with 15 bases between. CDR1 and CDR2 (germline): LNHNV, YYDKDF (reference sequence). The CDR3 sequence is 17 residues long. CDR3 region: CATSREVEGSFNYGYTF. The CDR3 DNA follows: TGTGCCACCAGCAGAGAAGTGGAGGGTTCATTTAACTATGGCTACACCTTC.

V is TRBV6-2 or TRBV6-3 and J is TRBJ2-7, with D possibly TRBD2 on 7 matching bases. Germline loops: CDR1 MNHEY, CDR2 SVGEGT. V was clipped by 4 bases and J by 4 bases, with 14 bases between them. This CDR3 spans 14 amino acids. The CDR3 nucleotides are TGTGCCAGCAGTTTCGGGGGGCGCGTGTACGAGCAGTACTTC. It encodes CASSFGGRVYEQYF.

This clone was detected a few times. The J gene is TRBJ1-5, the V gene TRBV5-4; TRBD1 might be the D (6 bases). The CDR3 is made up of 14 amino acids. V was pared by 0 bases and J by 4 bases, with 8 bases between. CDR1 and CDR2 (germline): SGHNT, YYREEE (reference sequence). Written as DNA, the CDR3 is TGTGCCAGCAGCTTGGAGGGGGGGAATCAGCCCCAGCATTTT. Translated: CASSLEGGNQPQHF.

This clone showed up just once. The CDR3 reads CASSLTLLPGPGNTIYF. The DNA of the CDR3 is TGCGCCAGTTCCCTAACCCTCCTCCCTGGGCCTGGAAACACCATATATTTT. This chain connects TRBV10-2 to TRBJ1-3; D ambiguous. In germline, CDR1 is WSHSY, CDR2 SAAADI. Deletions cut 9 bases from V and 2 bases from J, with 23 bases between. CDR3 length equals 17 residues.

The J gene is TRBJ1-2, the V gene TRBV7-9, with D unresolved. Looked up from germline, CDR1 is SEHNR and CDR2 is FQNEAQ (reference sequence). The CDR3 extends over 15 amino acids. The V end was cut by 1 base, the J end by 4 bases, with 13 bases between. The CDR3 sequence: CASSLDGSRIYGYTF. CDR3 DNA: TGTGCCAGCAGCTTAGATGGCAGCAGAATCTATGGCTACACCTTC. Based on the CDR3 plus reference TRBV7-9 and TRBJ1-2, the full variable domain is DTGVSQNPRHKITKRGQNVTFRCDPISEHNRLYWYRQTLGQGPEFLTYFQNEAQLEKSRLLSDRFSAERPKGSFSTLEIQRTEQGDSAMYLCASSLDGSRIYGYTFGSGTRLTVV.

This chain uses TRBV7-2 with TRBJ1-2; unclear D gene. Germline V gene lookup returns CDR1 SGHTA and CDR2 FQGNSA. The CDR3 is 15 residues long. V shed 0 bases and J shed 5 bases, with 13 bases lying between them. The CDR3 loop is CASSLANPSGYGYTF. CDR3 sequence (DNA): TGTGCCAGCAGCTTAGCCAACCCCTCCGGGTATGGCTACACCTTC.

The V and J genes are TRBV12-3 or TRBV12-4 and TRBJ2-3; D gene unclear. V was shortened by 3 bases and J by 6 bases, with 4 bases between the two germline ends. The CDR3 totals 11 residues. The DNA for the CDR3 is TGTGCCAGCAGTTTCGGGGATACGCAGTATTTT. This encodes CASSFGDTQYF.

The chain links TRBV7-2 to TRBJ2-2; TRBD2 matches at 10 bases. Germline values: CDR1 SGHTA, CDR2 FQGNSA. The CDR3 length is 17 residues. V lost 1 base and J lost 6; bases outside the gene matches: 8. CDR3 DNA: TGTGCCAGCAGCTTAGGAGCGGGGGGGCCCCGGGCCGGGGAGCTGTTTTTT. Protein sequence: CASSLGAGGPRAGELFF.